The 26 T cell receptor beta chains listed next were all sequenced from one sample in a study of OX40 agonist ivuxolimab in advanced cancers. The protocol was immunoSEQ multiplex PCR, while the TCRdb copy is restricted to in-frame clones and leaves out a portion. The data hold approximately 86,000 clones, with around 90% observed a single time. The sequencing used CD4+ or CD8+ T cells sorted from blood, collected in a trial of the OX40 agonist ivuxolimab. Receptors originate from an adult with an advanced solid tumor such as melanoma, head and neck, liver or kidney cancer.

This chain links TRBV28 with TRBJ2-5, with no clear D. Per germline, CDR1 MDHEN and CDR2 SYDVKM. CDR3 length: 12 residues. V gave up 3 bases and J gave up 7 bases, with 9 bases separating them. This CDR3 is CASSFEVGTQYF. CDR3 coding DNA: TGTGCCAGCAGTTTTGAAGTTGGGACCCAGTACTTC.

The J gene is TRBJ2-3, the V gene TRBV19, with D tentatively TRBD2 (6 bases). CDR1 is LNHDA, CDR2 SQIVND, per germline (reference sequence). Trimming took off 7 bases at V and 1 base at J, with 18 bases between the two ends. This CDR3 is built from 16 residues. The CDR3 loop reads CASTKNPGGGTDTQYF. In DNA, the CDR3 is TGTGCCAGTACTAAAAACCCCGGGGGTGGCACAGATACGCAGTATTTT.

This clone was seen a single time. This chain connects TRBV9 to TRBJ2-2; 7 positions match TRBD2. With 4 bases clipped from V and 4 bases from J, the junction kept 10 bases outside the gene matches. The V gene's germline CDR1 is SGDLS and CDR2 YYNGEE. CDR3 length equals 16 residues. The CDR3 is CASSPRTSVLTGELFF. CDR3 nucleotides: TGTGCCAGCAGCCCTCGAACTAGCGTACTCACCGGGGAGCTGTTTTTT.

V gene TRBV7-3 combines with J gene TRBJ2-3; 9 nucleotides match TRBD2. Germline V CDR1 and CDR2: SGHTA, FQGTGA. Trimming at V came to 6 bases and at J to 0 bases, leaving 10 bases not matched to a gene. The length of the CDR3 is 17 residues. This CDR3 is CASSSGLAFASTDTQYF. The CDR3 DNA reads as TGTGCCAGCAGTTCCGGACTAGCGTTTGCTAGCACAGATACGCAGTATTTT.

In its sample, this clone was seen once. The chain recombines TRBV6-1 with TRBJ2-5, with 10 bases that match TRBD1. The CDR3 contains 15 residues. Germline V gene sequence: CDR1 MNHNS, CDR2 SASEGT. J lost 6 bases, V lost 5 bases, and 9 bases had no gene match. The CDR3 loop reads CASSPMPGQGKTQYF. CDR3 bases: TGTGCCAGCAGTCCAATGCCGGGACAGGGGAAGACCCAGTACTTC.

This rearrangement joins TRBV7-2 to TRBJ2-3, with D tentatively TRBD2 (7 bases). Germline V lookup: CDR1 SGHTA, CDR2 FQGNSA. The V end lost 5 bases, the J end lost 1 base, and 22 bases lay between the germline ends. CDR3 length equals 18 residues. In nucleotides, the CDR3 is TGTGCCAGCAGCCCTCAGAGGGGGGGGGCTAGCGGCACAGATACGCAGTATTTT. This sequence encodes CASSPQRGGASGTDTQYF.

The gene calls are TRBV6-6 and TRBJ2-3; unclear D gene. CDR3 length: 13 amino acids. Trimming left V 6 bases short and J 1 base short, with 8 bases between. Germline assignment: CDR1 MNHNY and CDR2 SVGAGI (reference sequence). The CDR3 coding sequence is TGTGCCAGCAGCCCTCCGGGCACAGATACGCAGTATTTT. This translates into CASSPPGTDTQYF.

V usage is TRBV6-1 and J usage is TRBJ1-1; 7 positions agree with TRBD1. In germline, CDR1 is MNHNS, CDR2 SASEGT. This CDR3 region has 13 residues. V was pared by 10 bases and J by 0 bases, with 5 bases of the junction left unmatched. The CDR3 DNA sequence: TGTGCCACCGGGACAGACATGAACACTGAAGCTTTCTTT. Protein: CATGTDMNTEAFF.

The rearrangement links TRBV28 to TRBJ2-5; tentatively, D is TRBD1 (6 bases). Trimming cost V 2 bases and J 2 bases, with 12 bases left between them. The germline gives CDR1 MDHEN, CDR2 SYDVKM. CDR3 length: 15 residues. CDR3 bases: TGTGCCAGCAGTTTACCAACCGGGACACAAGAGACCCAGTACTTC. Protein product: CASSLPTGTQETQYF. The full variable domain, with the rest looked up from reference TRBV28 and TRBJ2-5, is DVKVTQSSRYLVKRTGEKVFLECVQDMDHENMFWYRQDPGLGLRLIYFSYDVKMKEKGDIPEGYSVSREKKERFSLILESASTNQTSMYLCASSLPTGTQETQYFGPGTRLLVL.

The chain joins TRBV11-2 to TRBJ2-5, with TRBD1 matching 9 bases. The V and J ends lost 5 bases and 5 bases, in that order; junction bases with no gene match: 12. CDR3 length: 16 residues. Germline CDR1 SGHAT, CDR2 FQNNGV. The CDR3 spells CASSNPGQGVVETQYF. CDR3 DNA sequence: TGTGCCAGCAGCAACCCGGGACAGGGTGTGGTCGAGACCCAGTACTTC.

J is TRBJ1-4 and V is TRBV5-1, with TRBD1 matching 7 bases. J lost 0 bases, V lost 4 bases, and 9 bases had no gene match. In germline, CDR1 is SGHRS, CDR2 YFSETQ. The CDR3 spans 17 residues. The CDR3 reads CASSRQGATATNEKLFF. CDR3 DNA: TGCGCCAGCAGCCGACAGGGCGCTACTGCAACTAATGAAAAACTGTTTTTT.

In nucleotides, the CDR3 is TGTGCCAGCTCACCAAGACGGGAGGGCATCCTGACTTTC. Its protein is CASSPRREGILTF. J is TRBJ2-6 and V is TRBV18; 8 nucleotides line up with TRBD2. CDR1 is KGHSH, CDR2 LQKENI, per germline. This CDR3 has 13 residues. V lost 2 bases to trimming and J lost 14 bases; unmatched junction nucleotides: 5.

This sequence joins TRBV30 and TRBJ2-5; D is uncertain. The CDR3 spans 13 residues. Per germline, CDR1 GTSNPN and CDR2 SVGIG (reference sequence). V was shortened by 4 bases and J by 2 bases, with 11 bases between the two germline ends. In DNA, the CDR3 is TGTGCCTGGAATCAACTACCTCAAGAGACCCAGTACTTC. Translation: CAWNQLPQETQYF.

This clone was seen a few times. The chain has TRBV18 and TRBJ2-7; 11 bases are shared with TRBD2. The V gene's germline CDR1 is KGHSH and CDR2 LQKENI. V trimming: 2 bases; J trimming: 4 bases; junction bases outside the gene matches: 10. The CDR3 is 17 residues long. The CDR3 loop is CASSPGTSGRRVYEQYF. The CDR3 bases are TGTGCCAGCTCACCAGGCACTAGCGGGAGAAGGGTGTACGAGCAGTACTTC.

V gene TRBV7-3 combines with J gene TRBJ2-3; D ambiguous. Trimming cost V 0 bases and J 0 bases, with 7 bases left between them. The CDR3 consists of 15 residues. The germline CDR1 and CDR2 sequences are SGHTA and FQGTGA. CDR3 nucleotides: TGTGCCAGCAGCTTAACTGCAATTAGCACAGATACGCAGTATTTT. As protein: CASSLTAISTDTQYF.

This clone was counted once. The chain uses TRBV7-9 and TRBJ2-1; no reliable D call. Trimming took off 1 base at V and 8 bases at J, with 15 bases between the two ends. CDR1 is SEHNR, CDR2 FQNEAQ, per germline (reference sequence). There are 15 residues in the CDR3. The DNA for the CDR3 is TGTGCCAGCAGCTTAGATCTCCGTCGGGCGGATGAGCAGTTCTTC. The encoded protein is CASSLDLRRADEQFF. Together with reference TRBV7-9 and TRBJ2-1, the CDR3 gives the full variable domain: DTGVSQNPRHKITKRGQNVTFRCDPISEHNRLYWYRQTLGQGPEFLTYFQNEAQLEKSRLLSDRFSAERPKGSFSTLEIQRTEQGDSAMYLCASSLDLRRADEQFFGPGTRLTVL.

The rearrangement uses TRBV6-5 and TRBJ1-5; D gene ambiguous. The V gene's germline CDR1 is MNHEY and CDR2 SVGAGI. The CDR3 sequence is 13 residues long. V lost 3 bases to trimming and J lost 4 bases, with 7 bases between them. The CDR3 sequence: CASSYIRNQPQHF. DNA for the CDR3: TGTGCCAGCAGTTATATCAGGAATCAGCCCCAGCATTTT.

This sequence joins TRBV28 and TRBJ1-2; D gene unclear. V was cut by 5 bases and J by 5 bases, with 15 bases left in between. This CDR3 is 14 amino acids long. In germline, CDR1 is MDHEN, CDR2 SYDVKM. Here the CDR3 DNA reads TGTGCCAGCAGTCCTGGCTTGACTTCATATGGCTACACCTTC. It is translated as CASSPGLTSYGYTF.

This clone was seen a single time. The gene calls are TRBV5-6 and TRBJ2-7; 7 bases fit TRBD2. V dropped 7 bases and J dropped 0; count of bases not matched to a gene: 10. The germline V gene encodes CDR1 SGHDT and CDR2 YYEEEE. This CDR3 contains 15 residues. CDR3: CASERPSGYSYEQYF. CDR3 coding DNA: TGTGCCAGCGAACGACCTAGCGGCTACTCCTACGAGCAGTACTTC.

The chain carries TRBV18 and TRBJ2-5, with 8 bases aligning to TRBD2. J lost 2 bases, V lost 9 bases, and 11 bases had no gene match. Per germline, CDR1 KGHSH and CDR2 LQKENI. The CDR3 is 15 amino acids. CDR3: CARPESGGRQETQYF. In DNA form, the CDR3 reads TGTGCCAGGCCTGAGAGCGGGGGAAGACAAGAGACCCAGTACTTC.

The chain recombines TRBV9 with TRBJ2-3; TRBD2 agrees at 14 bases. With V trimmed by 1 base and J by 6 bases, 4 bases remained unmatched. Looked up from germline, CDR1 is SGDLS and CDR2 is YYNGEE. The CDR3 is 16 residues long. The CDR3 DNA reads as TGTGCCAGCAGCGTACAGGGACTAGCGGGAGTCGATACGCAGTATTTT. Its translation is CASSVQGLAGVDTQYF.

The chain carries TRBV6-1 and TRBJ2-1; perhaps TRBD2 as D (6 bases). Trimming left V 7 bases short and J 7 bases short, with 14 bases between. Germline V gene lookup returns CDR1 MNHNS and CDR2 SASEGT. The CDR3 length is 13 residues. The CDR3 nucleotides read TGTGCCAGCAACCGGGACTTAGCGAATGAGCAGTTCTTC. This codes for CASNRDLANEQFF.

The sample holds one count of this clone. This chain uses TRBV2 with TRBJ1-4; the match to TRBD1 covers 9 bases. The CDR3 loop spans 17 amino acids. Germline V gives CDR1 SNHLY, CDR2 FYNNEI. J was trimmed by 3 bases and V by 6 bases; bases with no gene match: 11. CDR3 nucleotide sequence: TGTGCCAGCAGCAAGGGACAGGGAGGCGCAGCTAATGAAAAACTGTTTTTT. Protein: CASSKGQGGAANEKLFF. The full variable domain, in which reference TRBV2 and TRBJ1-4 provide the parts outside the CDR3, is EPEVTQTPSHQVTQMGQEVILRCVPISNHLYFYWYRQILGQKVEFLVSFYNNEISEKSEIFDDQFSVERPDGSNFTLKIRSTKLEDSAMYFCASSKGQGGAANEKLFFGSGTQLSVL.

The chain has TRBV7-3 and TRBJ1-2; 9 bases map to TRBD1. CDR1 and CDR2 from the germline V gene are SGHTA and FQGTGA. The CDR3 sequence is 14 residues long. Trimming took 2 bases from V and 4 from J; bases not matched to a gene: 2. This CDR3 reads CASSLQDRGYGYTF. The CDR3 coding sequence is TGTGCCAGCAGCTTACAGGACAGGGGCTATGGCTACACCTTC.

The chain carries TRBV18 and TRBJ2-1; maybe TRBD1 (6 bases). CDR1 is KGHSH and CDR2 is LQKENI in the germline V gene. The CDR3 length is 16 residues. V was shortened by 5 bases and J by 0 bases, with 14 bases between the two germline ends. In DNA form, the CDR3 reads TGTGCCAGCTCAGTGGACAGTCCGAGCTCCTACAATGAGCAGTTCTTC. Its translation: CASSVDSPSSYNEQFF.

This clone was seen only a few times. DNA of the CDR3: TGTGCCAGCAGGGATACAGGGGGCTACGAGCAGTACTTC. Its translation: CASRDTGGYEQYF. The chain recombines TRBV27 with TRBJ2-7; 8 nucleotides match TRBD1. Germline V CDR1 and CDR2: MNHEY, SMNVEV (reference sequence). V lost 6 bases to trimming and J lost 3 bases; unmatched junction nucleotides: 4. The CDR3 spans 13 residues.